The 15 T cell receptor beta chains given below trace back to one sample, sequenced in a study of technical replicates of blood from a handful of donors. Data came from immunoSEQ multiplex PCR; TCRdb stores just in-frame clones and leaves some out. This sample carries 60,000 to 90,000 clones, approximately 96% of them seen once, and the ten largest clones take around 0.2%. Sequenced input: T cells isolated from PBMCs. The origin of the receptors is a human donor in good health.

The chain uses TRBV5-6 and TRBJ1-2, with D maybe TRBD1 (6 bases). V was cut by 0 bases and J by 5 bases, with 17 bases left in between. Germline V gene lookup returns CDR1 SGHDT and CDR2 YYEEEE. There are 16 residues in the CDR3. Here the CDR3 reads CASSLEGQGLPYGYTF. Written as DNA, the CDR3 is TGTGCCAGCAGCTTGGAAGGTCAGGGGCTCCCTTATGGCTACACCTTC.

The chain combines TRBV10-3 with TRBJ1-3; no reliable D call. The CDR3 length is 13 residues. V was trimmed by 10 bases and J by 4 bases, leaving 14 bases between them. Germline CDR1 is ENHRY and CDR2 is SYGVKD. CDR3 protein: CATLEGSGNTIYF. CDR3 nucleotides: TGTGCCACTCTGGAGGGTTCGGGAAACACCATATATTTT.

The chain joins TRBV5-1 to TRBJ1-4; D is unresolved. There are 17 residues in the CDR3. CDR1 is SGHRS, CDR2 YFSETQ, per germline. The V and J ends lost 4 bases and 2 bases respectively, with 18 bases between them. The DNA for the CDR3 is TGCGCCAGCAGCCTGGTCCCTCACGGGTCCACTAATGAAAAACTGTTTTTT. Its protein product is CASSLVPHGSTNEKLFF.

The rearrangement links TRBV5-6 to TRBJ1-1, with 10 bases matching TRBD1. The V segment lost 5 bases and the J segment 4 bases; nucleotides outside the gene matches: 14. Germline assignment: CDR1 SGHDT and CDR2 YYEEEE. The CDR3 totals 17 residues. The CDR3 sequence: CASSLPGTGDVGTEAFF. The CDR3 DNA follows: TGTGCCAGCAGTTTACCCGGGACAGGGGACGTCGGCACTGAAGCTTTCTTT.

Only a few counts were recorded for this clone. The gene calls are TRBV4-2 and TRBJ2-6, with 8 bases that match TRBD2. CDR3 length: 17 amino acids. The germline gives CDR1 LGHNA, CDR2 YNFKEQ. J gave up 3 bases and V 1 base, and 5 bases lay outside the gene matches. CDR3: CASSQASGRSGANVLTF. In DNA, the CDR3 is TGTGCCAGCAGCCAAGCAAGCGGGAGAAGTGGGGCCAACGTCCTGACTTTC.

V is TRBV6-5 and J is TRBJ2-7, with D perhaps matching TRBD2 (6 bases). The CDR3 sequence is 16 residues long. V was shortened by 0 bases and J by 2 bases, with 14 bases between the two germline ends. From germline, CDR1 is MNHEY and CDR2 SVGAGI. CDR3 loop: CASSYSIMGGAYEQYF. Here the CDR3 DNA reads TGTGCCAGCAGTTACTCCATTATGGGGGGAGCCTACGAGCAGTACTTC.

This chain connects TRBV27 to TRBJ2-5, with 7 bases matching TRBD1. This CDR3 spans 16 amino acids. The V and J ends lost 5 bases and 5 bases, in that order; junction bases with no gene match: 14. The germline V gene encodes CDR1 MNHEY and CDR2 SMNVEV (reference sequence). The CDR3 nucleotides are TGTGCCAGCAGTCCGCAAGGACAGGCCCCGATGGAGACCCAGTACTTC. It yields the protein CASSPQGQAPMETQYF.

The V and J genes are TRBV2 and TRBJ1-1; no clear D. Germline-derived CDR1 and CDR2 are SNHLY and FYNNEI. The CDR3 sequence is 16 residues long. V was clipped by 6 bases and J by 1 base, with 18 bases between them. CDR3 bases: TGTGCCAGCAGCGTTATCCCCGTCGGGAAGAACACTGAAGCTTTCTTT. Amino acids: CASSVIPVGKNTEAFF.

In this sample, this clone turned up once. The chain employs TRBV6-1 and TRBJ1-3; weak D call: TRBD1 (6 bases). CDR3 size: 13 residues. V was cut by 6 bases and J by 7 bases, with 13 bases left in between. Germline lookup yields CDR1 MNHNS and CDR2 SASEGT. The CDR3, as DNA: TGTGCCAGCAGAATACAGGGAGGGAACACCATATATTTT. Translation gives CASRIQGGNTIYF.

This chain uses TRBV6-1 with TRBJ1-5; perhaps TRBD1 as D (5 bases). V shed 7 bases and J shed 0 bases, with 13 bases lying between them. This CDR3 comprises 15 residues. The germline CDR1 and CDR2 sequences are MNHNS and SASEGT. CDR3 nucleotide sequence: TGTGCCAGCACCCTAGGCGGGGGTAGCAATCAGCCCCAGCATTTT. This sequence encodes CASTLGGGSNQPQHF.

The genes are TRBV5-1 and TRBJ1-1, with 10 bases identical to TRBD1. Germline V gives CDR1 SGHRS, CDR2 YFSETQ. Unmatched junction bases numbered 7, after V lost 4 bases and J lost 4 bases. This CDR3 contains 15 residues. CDR3 residues: CASSPRTGGGTEAFF. CDR3 DNA sequence: TGCGCCAGCAGCCCCAGGACAGGGGGAGGCACTGAAGCTTTCTTT.

The rearrangement links TRBV6-5 to TRBJ1-2; no clear D. V lost 2 bases, J lost 6 bases, and 10 bases lay in between. This CDR3 has 13 residues. The germline V gene encodes CDR1 MNHEY and CDR2 SVGAGI. The CDR3 is CASSYDDTDGYTF. CDR3 nucleotides: TGTGCCAGCAGTTACGACGACACAGATGGCTACACCTTC.

The chain is built from TRBV5-1 and TRBJ2-5, with 10 positions matching TRBD2. V trimming: 0 bases; J trimming: 2 bases; junction bases outside the gene matches: 7. The CDR3 covers 17 residues. The germline gives CDR1 SGHRS, CDR2 YFSETQ. CDR3 DNA: TGCGCCAGCAGCTTGGCCGGTAGCGGGAGGTGGCAAGAGACCCAGTACTTC. Protein sequence: CASSLAGSGRWQETQYF.

This chain links TRBV19 with TRBJ2-7, with 9 bases fitting TRBD2. CDR1 and CDR2 from the germline V gene are LNHDA and SQIVND (reference sequence). The V segment lost 6 bases and the J segment 3 bases; nucleotides outside the gene matches: 3. This CDR3 has 13 amino acids. The CDR3 loop reads CASRSSGNYEQYF. CDR3 nucleotides: TGTGCCAGTAGATCTAGCGGGAACTACGAGCAGTACTTC.

This chain joins TRBV28 and TRBJ1-2, with D possibly being TRBD1 (5 bases). The CDR3 is 16 residues long. Between the trimmed V and J ends, which lost 6 bases and 5 bases, there was a span of 22 bases. CDR1 and CDR2 (germline): MDHEN, SYDVKM. This chain's CDR3 is CASRPFETKGTYGYTF. The CDR3, as DNA: TGTGCCAGCAGACCCTTTGAGACGAAAGGGACTTATGGCTACACCTTC.